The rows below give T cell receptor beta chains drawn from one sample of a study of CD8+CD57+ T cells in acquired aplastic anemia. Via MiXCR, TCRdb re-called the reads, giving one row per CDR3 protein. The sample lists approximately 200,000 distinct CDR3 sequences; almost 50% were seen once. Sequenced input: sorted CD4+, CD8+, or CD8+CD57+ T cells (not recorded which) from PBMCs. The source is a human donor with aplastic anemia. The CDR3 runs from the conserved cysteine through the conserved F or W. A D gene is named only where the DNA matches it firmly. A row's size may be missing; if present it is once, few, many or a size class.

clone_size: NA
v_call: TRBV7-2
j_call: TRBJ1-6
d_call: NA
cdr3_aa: CASSLVGSPHHF
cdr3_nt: TGTGCCAGCAGCTTAGTAGGGTCACCCCACCACTTC

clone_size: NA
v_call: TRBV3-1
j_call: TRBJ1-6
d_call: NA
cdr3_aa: CASSQGLAGGPSSPLHF
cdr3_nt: TGTGCCAGCAGCCAAGGACTAGCGGGGGGGCCTAGTTCACCCCTCCACTTT

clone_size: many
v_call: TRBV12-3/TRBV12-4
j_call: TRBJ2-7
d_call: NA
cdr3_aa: CASSLTAYEQYF
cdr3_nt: TGTGCCAGCAGTTTAACAGCCTACGAGCAGTACTTC

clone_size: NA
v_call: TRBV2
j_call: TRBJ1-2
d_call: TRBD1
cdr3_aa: CASSEGQGGGYTF
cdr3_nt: TGTGCCAGCAGTGAGGGACAGGGTGGTGGCTACACCTTC

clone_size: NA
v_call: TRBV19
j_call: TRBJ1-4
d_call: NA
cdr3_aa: CASSIAATTNEKLFF
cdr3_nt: TGTGCCAGTAGTATTGCGGCTACAACTAATGAAAAACTGTTTTTT

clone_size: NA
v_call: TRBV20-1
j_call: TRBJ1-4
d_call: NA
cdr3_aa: CSARGRAAATNEKLFF
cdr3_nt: TGCAGTGCTAGAGGCAGGGCCGCCGCAACTAATGAAAAACTGTTTTTT

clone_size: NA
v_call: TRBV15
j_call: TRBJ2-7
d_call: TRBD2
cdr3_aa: CATSRESEREKGEQYF
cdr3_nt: TGTGCCACCAGCAGAGAGAGTGAGCGGGAGAAGGGCGAGCAGTACTTC

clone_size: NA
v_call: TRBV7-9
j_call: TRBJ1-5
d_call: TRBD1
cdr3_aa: CASSPGQGNCCNQPQHF
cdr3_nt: TGTGCCAGCAGCCCCGGACAGGGGAATTGTTGCAATCAGCCCCAGCATTTT

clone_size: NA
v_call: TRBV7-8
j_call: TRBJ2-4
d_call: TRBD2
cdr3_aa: CASSLVPAGTKNIQYF
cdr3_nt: TGTGCCAGCAGCTTAGTCCCAGCGGGGACCAAAAACATTCAGTACTTC

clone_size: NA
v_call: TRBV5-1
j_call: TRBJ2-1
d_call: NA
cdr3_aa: CATGTGTALDEQFF
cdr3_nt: TGTGCCACGGGTACCGGGACCGCTCTCGATGAGCAGTTCTTC

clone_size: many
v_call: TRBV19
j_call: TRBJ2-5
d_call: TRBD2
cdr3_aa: CASSISLSGGETQYF
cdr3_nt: TGTGCCAGTAGTATAAGTTTGAGCGGGGGAGAGACCCAGTACTTC

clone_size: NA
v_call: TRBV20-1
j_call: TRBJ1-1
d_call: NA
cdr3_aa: CSARGARETEAFF
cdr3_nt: TGCAGTGCTAGAGGGGCGAGGGAGACTGAAGCTTTCTTT

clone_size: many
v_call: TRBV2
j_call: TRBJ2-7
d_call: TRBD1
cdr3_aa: CASGGQGGYEQYF
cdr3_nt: TGTGCCAGCGGTGGACAGGGAGGCTACGAGCAGTACTTC

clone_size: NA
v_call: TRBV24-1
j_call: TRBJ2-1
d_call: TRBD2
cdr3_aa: CATSGTSSYNEQFF
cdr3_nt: TGTGCCACCTCCGGGACTAGCTCCTACAATGAGCAGTTCTTC

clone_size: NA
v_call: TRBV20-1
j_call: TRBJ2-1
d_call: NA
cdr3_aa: CSAKQGGGEQFF
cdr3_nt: TGCAGTGCCAAACAGGGCGGTGGTGAGCAGTTCTTC

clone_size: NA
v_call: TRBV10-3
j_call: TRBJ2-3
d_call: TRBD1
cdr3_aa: CAISAGTGGLEGTQYF
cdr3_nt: TGTGCCATCAGTGCAGGGACAGGGGGCTTGGAGGGTACGCAGTATTTT

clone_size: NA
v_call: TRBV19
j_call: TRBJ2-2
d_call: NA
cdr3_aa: CASSITGDSGELFF
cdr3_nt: TGTGCCAGTAGTATAACCGGGGACTCCGGGGAGCTGTTTTTT

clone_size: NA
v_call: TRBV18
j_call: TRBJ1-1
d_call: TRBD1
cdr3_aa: CASSPFTGENTEAFF
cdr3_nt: TGTGCCAGCTCACCATTTACAGGGGAGAACACTGAAGCTTTCTTT

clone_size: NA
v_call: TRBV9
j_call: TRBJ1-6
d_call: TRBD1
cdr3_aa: CASSVVGDSNSPLHF
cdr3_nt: TGTGCCAGCAGCGTAGTAGGGGACAGTAATTCACCCCTCCACTTT

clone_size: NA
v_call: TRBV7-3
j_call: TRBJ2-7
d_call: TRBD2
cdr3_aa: CASSPNGGTSGNLYEQYF
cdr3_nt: TGCGCCAGCAGCCCAAACGGAGGGACTAGCGGGAACCTCTACGAGCAGTACTTC

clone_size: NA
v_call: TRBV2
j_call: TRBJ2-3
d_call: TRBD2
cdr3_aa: CARLERGKTRLTDTQYF
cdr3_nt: TGTGCCAGACTAGAGCGGGGTAAAACTCGCCTCACAGATACGCAGTATTTT

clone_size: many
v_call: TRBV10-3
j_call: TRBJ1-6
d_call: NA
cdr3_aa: CAISESGGSGNSPLHF
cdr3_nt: TGTGCCATCAGTGAGTCCGGGGGGTCGGGGAATTCACCCCTCCACTTT

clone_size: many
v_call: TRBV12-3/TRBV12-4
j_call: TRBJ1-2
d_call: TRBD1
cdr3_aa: CASRPGQGSGYTF
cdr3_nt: TGTGCCAGCAGGCCGGGACAGGGTTCTGGCTACACCTTC

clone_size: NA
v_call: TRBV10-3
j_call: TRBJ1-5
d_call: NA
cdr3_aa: CAISGTGVGQPQHF
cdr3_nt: TGTGCCATCAGTGGAACCGGGGTGGGTCAGCCCCAGCATTTT

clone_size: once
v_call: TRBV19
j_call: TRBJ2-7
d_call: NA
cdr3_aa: CASSQPEVRSEQYF
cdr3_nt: TGTGCCAGCAGCCAACCAGAGGTACGGTCCGAGCAGTACTTC

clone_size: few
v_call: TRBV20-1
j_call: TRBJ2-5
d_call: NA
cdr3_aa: CSVGEAAETQYF
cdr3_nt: TGCAGTGTCGGCGAGGCTGCCGAGACCCAGTACTTC

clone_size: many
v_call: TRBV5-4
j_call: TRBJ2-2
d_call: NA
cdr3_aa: CASSLLGSRATGELFF
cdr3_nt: TGTGCCAGCAGCTTGTTGGGGTCGAGGGCCACCGGGGAGCTGTTTTTT

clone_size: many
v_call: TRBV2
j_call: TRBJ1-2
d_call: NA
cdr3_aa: CASSLTASYGYTF
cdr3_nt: TGTGCCAGCAGCCTGACAGCCTCCTATGGCTACACCTTC

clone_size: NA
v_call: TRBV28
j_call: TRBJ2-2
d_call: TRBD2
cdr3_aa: CASRDPGLVTGELFF
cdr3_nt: TGTGCCAGCAGGGATCCGGGACTAGTGACCGGGGAGCTGTTTTTT

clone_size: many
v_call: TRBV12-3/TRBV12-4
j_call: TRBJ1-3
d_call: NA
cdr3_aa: CASSSQGYSGNTIYF
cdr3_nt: TGTGCCAGCAGTTCCCAGGGCTACTCTGGAAACACCATATATTTT

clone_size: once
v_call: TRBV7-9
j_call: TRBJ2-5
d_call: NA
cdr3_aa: CASSSPMQGETQYF
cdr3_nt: TGTGCCAGCAGCAGCCCGATGCAGGGAGAGACCCAGTACTTC

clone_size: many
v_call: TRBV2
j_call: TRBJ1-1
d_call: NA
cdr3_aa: CAAQTFMNTEAFF
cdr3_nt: TGTGCCGCGCAAACTTTCATGAACACTGAAGCTTTCTTT

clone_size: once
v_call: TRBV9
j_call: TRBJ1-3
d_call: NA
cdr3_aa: CASSVVPGGNTIYF
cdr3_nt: TGTGCCAGCAGCGTAGTGCCAGGTGGAAACACCATATATTTT

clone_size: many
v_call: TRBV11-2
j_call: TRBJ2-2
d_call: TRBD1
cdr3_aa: CASSFTTGGVETGELFF
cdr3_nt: TGTGCCAGCAGCTTTACGACAGGGGGCGTAGAAACCGGGGAGCTGTTTTTT

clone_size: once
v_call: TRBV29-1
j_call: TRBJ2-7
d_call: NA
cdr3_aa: CSVAGRLSTYEQYF
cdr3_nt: TGCAGCGTAGCCGGACGGCTGTCAACCTACGAGCAGTACTTC

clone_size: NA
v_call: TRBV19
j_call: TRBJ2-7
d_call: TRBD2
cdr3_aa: CASSPLWGGGEQYF
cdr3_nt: TGTGCCAGCAGCCCACTTTGGGGGGGGGGGGAGCAGTACTTC

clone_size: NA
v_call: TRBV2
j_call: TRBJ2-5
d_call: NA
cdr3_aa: CASSEAGQLYLETQYF
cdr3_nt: TGTGCCAGCAGTGAGGCGGGACAGCTGTACCTAGAGACCCAGTACTTC

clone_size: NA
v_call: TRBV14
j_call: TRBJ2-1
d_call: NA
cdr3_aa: CASSLTDLGNEQFF
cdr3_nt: TGTGCCAGCAGCCTTACCGACCTGGGCAATGAGCAGTTCTTC

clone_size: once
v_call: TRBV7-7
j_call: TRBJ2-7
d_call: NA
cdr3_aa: CASSSTGVGYEQYF
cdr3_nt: TGTGCCAGCAGCTCTACAGGAGTGGGCTACGAGCAGTACTTC

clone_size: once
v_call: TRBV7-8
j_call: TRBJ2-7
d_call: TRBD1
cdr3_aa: CASSYAGTAWGYEQYF
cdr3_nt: TGTGCCAGCAGCTACGCAGGGACAGCTTGGGGATACGAGCAGTACTTC

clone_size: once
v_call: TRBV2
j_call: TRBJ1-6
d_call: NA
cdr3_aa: CASGSWSYNSPLHF
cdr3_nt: TGTGCCAGCGGCTCCTGGTCCTATAATTCACCCCTCCACTTT

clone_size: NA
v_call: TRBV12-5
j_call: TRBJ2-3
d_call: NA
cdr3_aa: CASGTLTRTDTQYF
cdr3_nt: TGTGCTAGTGGTACCTTAACAAGAACAGATACGCAGTATTTT

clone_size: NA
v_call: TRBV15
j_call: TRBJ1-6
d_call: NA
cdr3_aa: CATSREGSGNSPLHF
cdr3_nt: TGTGCCACCAGCAGAGAGGGTTCGGGGAATTCACCCCTCCACTTT

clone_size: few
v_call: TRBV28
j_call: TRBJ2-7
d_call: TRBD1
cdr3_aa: CASSLMTGFTYEQYF
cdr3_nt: TGTGCCAGCAGTTTAATGACAGGGTTTACCTACGAGCAGTACTTC

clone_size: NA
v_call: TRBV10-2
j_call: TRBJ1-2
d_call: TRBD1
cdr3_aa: CASSEETGAFYGYTF
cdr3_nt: TGCGCCAGCAGTGAGGAGACAGGGGCATTCTATGGCTACACCTTC

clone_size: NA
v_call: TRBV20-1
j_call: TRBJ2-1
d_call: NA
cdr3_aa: CSAARSGDEQFF
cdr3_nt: TGCAGTGCAGCGAGATCGGGGGATGAGCAGTTCTTC

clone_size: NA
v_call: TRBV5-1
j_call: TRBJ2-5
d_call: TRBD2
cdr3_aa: CASNTLAGEETQYF
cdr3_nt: TGCGCCAGCAACACCCTAGCGGGGGAGGAGACCCAGTACTTC

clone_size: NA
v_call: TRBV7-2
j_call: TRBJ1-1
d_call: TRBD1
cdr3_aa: CASSYRGAEAFF
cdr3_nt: TGTGCCAGCAGTTACAGGGGCGCTGAAGCTTTCTTT

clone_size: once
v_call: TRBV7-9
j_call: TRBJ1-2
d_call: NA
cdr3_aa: CASSLTDIGYTF
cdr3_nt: TGTGCCAGCAGCCTGACAGATATCGGCTACACCTTC

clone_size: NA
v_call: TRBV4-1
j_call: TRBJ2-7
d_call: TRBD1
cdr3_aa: CASRPTPGQGGYEQYF
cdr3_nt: TGTGCCAGTAGGCCAACCCCGGGACAGGGAGGCTACGAGCAGTACTTC

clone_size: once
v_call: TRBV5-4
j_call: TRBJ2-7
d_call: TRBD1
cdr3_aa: CASSALGQAYEQYF
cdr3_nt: TGTGCCAGCAGCGCCTTGGGACAGGCCTACGAGCAGTACTTC